The source of this TCR beta chain is a study of human T cells and chemical hapten exposure. About the research overall: Patients, largely female, had alopecia areata, totalis or universalis.

This CDR3 spans 15 amino acids. Trimming shortened V by 0 bases and J by 0 bases, and 10 bases separated the two germline ends. Germline values: CDR1 SGHRS, CDR2 YFSETQ. As to time point: patch test 2, 6 weeks after DPC sensitization. The treatment: therapeutic diphenylcyclopropenone sensitization with weekly scalp DPC. TCRdb redid the calling of the RACE reads with MiXCR, one entry per CDR3 protein. The table records hundreds of thousands of distinct CDR3 sequences, just under 6.5% of them present only once. This chain links TRBV5-1 with TRBJ2-7; D gene uncertain. The sequence was collected from a young woman with alopecia areata. Some clones in this sample may be carry-over from other donors' samples. The sample in question was whole blood, obtained in connection with sensitization to the hapten diphenylcyclopropenone (DPC). The DNA of the CDR3 is TGCGCCAGCAGCTTGGACATCTTGAGCTCCTACGAGCAGTACTTC. Its translation is CASSLDILSSYEQYF. The full variable domain, completed using reference TRBV5-1 and TRBJ2-7, is KAGVTQTPRYLIKTRGQQVTLSCSPISGHRSVSWYQQTPGQGLQFLFEYFSETQRNKGNFPGRFSGRQFSNSRSEMNVSTLELGDSALYLCASSLDILSSYEQYFGPGTRLTVT.